This T cell receptor beta chain was identified in a study of blood T cell repertoires in COVID-19 (TCRdb year 2020). With regard to the full study: Samples from collaborators originated in the United States, Italy and Spain and spanned both the acute and convalescent phases of COVID-19. The material from the prospective study consisted of cDNA or gDNA derived from T cells, B-cell-depleted T cells, or PBMCs. The repertoires were made available in a free public database intended to serve as a resource for research on the immune response to SARS-CoV-2. The dataset comprised deeply sampled blood TCRbeta repertoires from subjects exposed to, actively infected with, or recovered from COVID-19. The samples were drawn from two sources: the first 160 participants of the ongoing ImmuneRACE study, and 1,000 to 1,500 subjects contributed by 6 global collaborators. Sample metadata almost always included a de-identified subject ID, COVID-19 status, age in years and sex. HLA class I and class II types, where available, came from metadata supplied by the sample provider rather than from assay-based typing.

Overall results and qualifications from the work: The amount of clinical and demographic metadata varied by source and participant and was provided uncurated.

Participants in the prospective study were aged about 18 to 100 years, lived in about two dozen United States geographic areas, and enrolled through a virtual design. In the prospective study, cohorts were assigned on the basis of participant-reported clinical history obtained from a screening survey and a study questionnaire. For ImmuneRACE Cohort 3, a participant was defined as recovered based on two consecutive negative NP/OP PCR tests, clearance by a healthcare professional, or resolution of symptoms. In the prospective study, whole blood, serum and a nasopharyngeal or oropharyngeal swab were collected from each participant by mobile phlebotomists. Prospective study participants could optionally give additional blood draws and questionnaires over an approximately 2-month period. Before DNA extraction, prospective study blood samples were shipped either frozen or at room temperature. V and J are trimmed by 4 bases and 5 bases, and the gene matches miss 22 bases of the junction. From cysteine to phenylalanine, the CDR3 is 19 amino acids long. Only the CDR3 DNA is retained, 57 bases long and in frame from the first base. In the germline V gene, CDR1 corresponds to SGDLS and CDR2 to YYNGEE.

Regarding this clone: Its antigen is still unknown. The sample holds no much larger clone one base away, and base qualities are not on file.

TCRbeta CDR3 regions were amplified from genomic DNA using the immunoSEQ Assay, a bias-controlled multiplex PCR. In the original analysis: Within the assay, amplification of reference gene primers was used to estimate how many nucleated cells each sample contained. To quantify the absolute abundance of each unique TCRbeta CDR3 rearrangement, sequence reads were collapsed and filtered. For each sample, productive Simpson clonality was calculated as the square root of Simpson's diversity index over productive rearrangements. TCRdb obtained this table from immuneACCESS and retained in-frame rearrangements with V and J assigned. These tables miss some clones; where compared with another copy, unresolved V genes account for less than half of the shortfall, and the remainder is unexplained. For V, J and clone size, that table is used; D and trimming come from the DNA. Counted in this sample were 300,000 or so clones; around 90% of them appeared once. The top ten constitute 0.9% to 1.2% of the sample.

The origin of this receptor is a woman aged 30 to 39 who had recovered from COVID-19. Sequenced sample: PBMCs or T cells enriched from blood (not recorded which). The V and J genes are TRBV9 and TRBJ2-7; 9 bases in the junction line up with TRBD1. The bases read TGTGCCAGCAGCACAGACAGGGGGTATGACTTAGGCGGGACGGACGAGCAGTACTTC. This yields the protein CASSTDRGYDLGGTDEQYF.